This T cell receptor beta chain was sequenced during a study of shared clonotypes between healthy human individuals. Study in general: Two female and a few male donors aged 18 to 49 were enrolled.

Whole-study findings and limits: Across subsets, estimated richness was generally greater for naive than for memory populations. Clonotype sharing among donors, it was expected, would be affected by sequencing depth.

A remark on this clone: Its antigen is not known.

Terminally differentiated effector memory CD45RA+ cells were left out of the naive CD8 fraction, which was CD45RO-negative and positively selected for CCR7. Generated by immunoSEQ multiplex PCR, the TCRdb table keeps only in-frame clones and is missing some. Of roughly 550,000 clones in the sample, roughly 96% were seen once. The TCR comes from a woman in her 30s in good health. Sequencing was performed on naive CD8+ T cells sorted from blood.

CDR3 in DNA: TGTGCCAGCAGTTCCCCTCGACAGGGCGGCACAGATACGCAGTATTTT. Amino acids: CASSSPRQGGTDTQYF. The V gene is TRBV28, the J gene TRBJ2-3, with 7 positions matching TRBD1. CDR3 length: 16 residues. The V segment lost 4 bases and the J segment 1 base; nucleotides outside the gene matches: 8. The germline CDR1 and CDR2 sequences are MDHEN and SYDVKM.